The subject of this entry is one T cell receptor (beta chain). Its specificity is not known. Trimming shortened V by 5 bases and J by 1 base, and 8 bases separated the two germline ends. Germline V lookup: CDR1 SGHTA, CDR2 FQGTGA. The CDR3 consists of 13 residues. The sample is drawn from a study of cytomegalovirus exposure and HLA in healthy donors. On the study more broadly: A previous analysis identified 117 million unique TCR beta sequences derived from about 180 million T cells. Broader study findings: The authors reported that TCR beta sequences could predict HLA-A and HLA-B alleles. These predictions were accurate for most subjects in the first cohort. About 90% or about 30% of the time was how often most TCR beta V segments were productive, according to an earlier analysis.

In the PCR, 60 Vbeta and 13 Jbeta primers were used. Method: immunoSEQ multiplex PCR; TCRdb's copy keeps in-frame clones and lacks some. Of approximately 190,000 clones in the sample, roughly four fifths were seen once. This rearrangement joins TRBV7-3 to TRBJ2-5; D might be TRBD1 (5 bases). The material sequenced was PBMCs. The TCR originated in a man aged 40-50 years in good health and CMV-seropositive. The CDR3 DNA is TGTGCCAGCAGCCCGGACATCCAAGAGACCCAGTACTTC. Its translation: CASSPDIQETQYF.